The 29 T cell receptor beta chains listed next were all sequenced from one sample in a study of CD8 T cells in Susac syndrome (dated by TCRdb to the late 2010s). The method behind the library was the immunoSEQ multiplex PCR assay. RNA was extracted using the RNeasy kit, and about 0.5 to 1 microgram was reverse transcribed with random hexamers. Using fastp trimming at Q25 and MiXCR clonotype assembly, TCRdb reanalyzed the public sequencing data and kept in-frame beta chains. Rows are unified per CDR3 protein, each entry keeping the most common DNA and genes. The sample yields about 69,000 distinct CDR3 sequences; 95% were counted once. 0.2% to 0.25% of the sample goes to the ten largest clones. What was sequenced was CD8+ T cells from PBMCs. These receptors were taken from a human donor in good health.

The chain joins TRBV20-1 to TRBJ2-3, with 7 bases fitting TRBD1. Trimming cost V 4 bases and J 2 bases; bases outside gene matches: 9. CDR1 is DFQATT, CDR2 SNEGSKA, per germline (reference sequence). The length of the CDR3 is 15 residues. CDR3 region: CSATTGDLYTDTQYF. In DNA, the CDR3 is TGCAGTGCTACCACAGGGGACCTATACACAGATACGCAGTATTTT.

The V gene is TRBV7-8, the J gene TRBJ1-5; a weak D match, TRBD1 (5 bases). The CDR3 spans 16 residues. Germline CDR1 and CDR2: SGHVS and FQNEAQ. Trimming cost V 4 bases and J 2 bases, with 15 bases left between them. The CDR3 loop reads CASSWDLGGGNQPQHF. The CDR3 nucleotides are TGTGCCAGCAGCTGGGATCTGGGGGGGGGCAATCAGCCCCAGCATTTT.

The chain uses TRBV30 and TRBJ2-1; D perhaps matches TRBD1 (6 bases). The CDR3 is 15 residues long. V was cut by 2 bases and J by 12 bases, with 23 bases left in between. Germline V CDR1 and CDR2: GTSNPN, SVGIG (reference sequence). The DNA of the CDR3 is TGTGCCTGGAGTCCAGGGGAACTCATTCGGTTGGGGCAGTTCTTC. Residues: CAWSPGELIRLGQFF.

CDR3 sequence reads: CASSNRWDRRMNTEAFF. The CDR3 DNA reads as TGTGCCAGCAGCAACCGGTGGGACAGGCGGATGAACACTGAAGCTTTCTTT. This sequence joins TRBV7-2 and TRBJ1-1, with TRBD1 matching 8 bases. V trimming: 5 bases; J trimming: 0 bases; junction bases outside the gene matches: 11. Germline V gene lookup returns CDR1 SGHTA and CDR2 FQGNSA. This CDR3 has 17 residues.

The chain employs TRBV7-8 and TRBJ1-1, with a weak D call TRBD1 (5 bases). The CDR3 totals 14 residues. V lost 5 bases and J lost 0, with 10 bases in between. Germline CDR1 SGHVS, CDR2 FQNEAQ. In nucleotides, the CDR3 is TGTGCCAGCAGCGACAGCATACTGAACACTGAAGCTTTCTTT. This sequence encodes CASSDSILNTEAFF.

There are a few counts of this clonotype. V is TRBV9 and J is TRBJ2-5; the D gene is possibly TRBD1 (6 bases). The germline V gene encodes CDR1 SGDLS and CDR2 YYNGEE. Trimming pared 2 bases from V and 9 bases from J, leaving 11 bases between. CDR3 length equals 12 residues. CDR3: CASSVSTGPQYF. CDR3 sequence (DNA): TGTGCCAGCAGCGTTTCAACAGGGCCCCAGTACTTC.

The gene calls are TRBV12-3 or TRBV12-4 and TRBJ2-7, with D unresolved. V lost 3 bases and J 2 bases, leaving 8 bases between the germline ends. The CDR3 totals 13 residues. CDR3 DNA: TGTGCCAGCAGTTTCCCCGGACCCTACGAGCAGTACTTC. Translated, it gives CASSFPGPYEQYF.

This chain connects TRBV29-1 to TRBJ1-2; perhaps TRBD1 as D (6 bases). The V end was cut by 7 bases, the J end by 8 bases, with 17 bases between. Germline assignment: CDR1 SQVTM and CDR2 ANQGSEA. The CDR3 runs to 12 residues. CDR3 in amino acids: CSAAGHTVGYTF. In DNA, the CDR3 is TGCAGCGCTGCGGGACACACTGTAGGCTACACCTTC.

This clonotype appeared a few times. The gene calls are TRBV25-1 and TRBJ2-7, with D possibly being TRBD1 (6 bases). V lost 4 bases and J 2 bases, leaving 9 bases between the germline ends. The CDR3 covers 13 residues. The germline V gene encodes CDR1 MGHDK and CDR2 SYGVNS. The CDR3 here is CASSAGQAYEQYF. DNA for the CDR3: TGTGCCAGCAGTGCGGGACAAGCCTACGAGCAGTACTTC.

This rearrangement joins TRBV15 to TRBJ2-5, with TRBD2 as a possible D gene (5 bases). The V and J ends lost 0 bases and 2 bases respectively, with 10 bases between them. Germline loops: CDR1 LNHNV, CDR2 YYDKDF (reference sequence). This CDR3 has 15 amino acids. The CDR3 region has the DNA TGTGCCACCAGCAGAGATCACGGGGATCAAGAGACCCAGTACTTC. This codes for CATSRDHGDQETQYF.

This CDR3 reads CSVVERGGPGDTQYF. The CDR3 nucleotides read TGCAGCGTCGTGGAGCGGGGGGGACCTGGAGATACGCAGTATTTT. The chain recombines TRBV29-1 with TRBJ2-3, with 10 positions matching TRBD2. With V trimmed by 6 bases and J by 5 bases, 11 bases remained unmatched. CDR3 length equals 15 residues. CDR1 SQVTM and CDR2 ANQGSEA come from the germline V gene.

The chain is built from TRBV3-1 and TRBJ2-2, with D possibly TRBD1 on 5 matching bases. V lost 4 bases, J lost 7 bases, and 22 bases lay in between. Looked up from germline, CDR1 is LGHDT and CDR2 is YNNKEL (reference sequence). This CDR3 is 17 amino acids long. The CDR3 nucleotides are TGTGCCAGCAGCCCCACGACAGCCGACATAGCAATCGGGGAGCTGTTTTTT. This sequence encodes CASSPTTADIAIGELFF.

The CDR3, as DNA: TGTGCCAGCAGCGCCCCGATGGGGGGCCTCTACGAGCAGTACTTC. It encodes CASSAPMGGLYEQYF. The chain couples TRBV13 to TRBJ2-7; D assignment may be TRBD1 or TRBD2 (6 bases each). Germline V gives CDR1 PRHDT, CDR2 FYEKMQ (reference sequence). V shed 5 bases and J shed 3 bases, with 17 bases lying between them. This CDR3 contains 15 residues.

The chain couples TRBV7-9 to TRBJ2-7; TRBD1 matches at 10 bases. The CDR3 runs 15 residues. Germline V lookup: CDR1 SEHNR, CDR2 FQNEAQ (reference sequence). Trimming at V came to 0 bases and at J to 2 bases, leaving 1 base not matched to a gene. CDR3 DNA sequence: TGTGCCAGCAGCTTAGCCGGGACAGGGGCCTACGAGCAGTACTTC. It codes for CASSLAGTGAYEQYF.

The V and J genes are TRBV13 and TRBJ1-6; 8 nucleotides match TRBD1. Germline loops: CDR1 PRHDT, CDR2 FYEKMQ (reference sequence). The junction had 5 bases not matched to a gene; V was cut back by 6 bases and J by 4 bases. The CDR3 extends over 15 amino acids. The CDR3 reads CASSATGEYNSPLHF. Written as DNA, the CDR3 is TGTGCCAGCAGTGCGACAGGGGAGTATAATTCACCCCTCCACTTT.

The V call is TRBV28, the J call TRBJ2-5; TRBD2 is a possible D gene (6 bases). The CDR3 runs to 14 residues. Germline assignment: CDR1 MDHEN and CDR2 SYDVKM. V lost 4 bases and J lost 7, with 16 bases in between. This chain's CDR3 is CASSSGTDEWTQYF. CDR3 coding DNA: TGTGCCAGCAGTTCAGGGACTGATGAATGGACCCAGTACTTC.

The rearrangement uses TRBV7-9 and TRBJ2-4, with D perhaps matching TRBD2 (6 bases). Looked up from germline, CDR1 is SEHNR and CDR2 is FQNEAQ (reference sequence). The length of the CDR3 is 16 residues. V was clipped by 5 bases and J by 0 bases, with 14 bases between them. CDR3 in DNA: TGTGCCAGCAGCCCGGAGGGGACTGTAGCCAAAAACATTCAGTACTTC. It encodes CASSPEGTVAKNIQYF.

CDR3 in amino acids: CASSPLESTGELFF. The CDR3 nucleotides read TGTGCCAGCAGTCCCCTAGAGAGCACCGGGGAGCTGTTTTTT. The chain has TRBV6-5 and TRBJ2-2; D ambiguous. V was trimmed by 5 bases and J by 4 bases, leaving 11 bases between them. The CDR3 is 14 residues long. Germline V gene data show CDR1 as MNHEY and CDR2 as SVGAGI.

The chain uses TRBV7-9 and TRBJ1-1; unclear D gene. The CDR3 totals 13 residues. CDR1 is SEHNR, CDR2 FQNEAQ, per germline (reference sequence). Trimming left V 4 bases short and J 10 bases short, with 16 bases between. CDR3: CASSSPERTRAFF. The CDR3, as DNA: TGTGCCAGCAGCTCCCCCGAGAGGACCCGAGCTTTCTTT.

The genes are TRBV29-1 and TRBJ2-5, with 7 bases aligning to TRBD2. From germline, CDR1 is SQVTM and CDR2 ANQGSEA. The CDR3 runs 13 residues. J gave up 1 base and V 6 bases, and 5 bases lay outside the gene matches. The CDR3 here is CSVGSGRQETQYF. DNA for the CDR3: TGCAGCGTGGGTAGCGGGCGCCAAGAGACCCAGTACTTC.

V is TRBV7-8 and J is TRBJ2-2; 9 nucleotides match TRBD1. Germline V gene lookup returns CDR1 SGHVS and CDR2 FQNEAQ. V lost 1 base to trimming and J lost 3 bases; unmatched junction nucleotides: 0. The CDR3 covers 15 residues. DNA of the CDR3: TGTGCCAGCAGCTTAGGGACAGGGGACACCGGGGAGCTGTTTTTT. This translates into CASSLGTGDTGELFF.

V and J are TRBV14 and TRBJ2-2; D ambiguous. CDR1 and CDR2 from the germline V gene are SGHDN and FVKESK. This CDR3 contains 14 residues. Trimming shortened V by 4 bases and J by 1 base, and 7 bases separated the two germline ends. CDR3 DNA sequence: TGTGCCAGCAGCCTGCTGGGGAACACCGGGGAGCTGTTTTTT. Translation gives CASSLLGNTGELFF.

In DNA, the CDR3 is TGTGCCAGCAGAAGTACAGGGGGAAATCAGCCCCAGCATTTT. Amino acids: CASRSTGGNQPQHF. The chain links TRBV7-8 to TRBJ1-5; 8 bases fit TRBD1. The V and J ends lost 6 bases and 4 bases, in that order; junction bases with no gene match: 5. Germline V CDR1 and CDR2: SGHVS, FQNEAQ. The CDR3 has 14 amino acids.

The V and J genes are TRBV2 and TRBJ2-3; no definite D call. The CDR3 has 12 residues. The V and J ends lost 2 bases and 4 bases respectively, with 4 bases between them. Germline CDR1 SNHLY, CDR2 FYNNEI. This CDR3 is CASSEPPDTQYF. CDR3 bases: TGTGCCAGCAGTGAACCCCCAGATACGCAGTATTTT.

The chain couples TRBV7-9 to TRBJ2-4, with 14 positions matching TRBD2. Germline values: CDR1 SEHNR, CDR2 FQNEAQ (reference sequence). The CDR3 consists of 16 residues. V shed 3 bases, J shed 4 bases, and the junction held 2 bases outside the gene matches. CDR3: CASSFWTSGGKNIQYF. CDR3 bases: TGTGCCAGCAGCTTCTGGACTAGCGGGGGGAAAAACATTCAGTACTTC.

The chain recombines TRBV9 with TRBJ2-1, with D perhaps matching TRBD1 (6 bases). The CDR3 is 16 amino acids. Deletions cut 0 bases from V and 7 bases from J, with 17 bases between. Germline loops: CDR1 SGDLS, CDR2 YYNGEE. The CDR3: CASSVEGHPQGNEQFF. The CDR3 bases are TGTGCCAGCAGCGTAGAAGGGCATCCCCAGGGGAATGAGCAGTTCTTC.

This clonotype turned up a few times. The chain uses TRBV19 and TRBJ2-1; 11 bases map to TRBD2. Germline CDR1 and CDR2: LNHDA and SQIVND (reference sequence). The CDR3 contains 15 residues. The junction had 2 bases not matched to a gene; V was cut back by 1 base and J by 6 bases. The CDR3 loop is CASSIGSGGANEQFF. The CDR3 bases are TGTGCCAGTAGTATAGGTAGCGGGGGGGCCAATGAGCAGTTCTTC.

The J gene is TRBJ2-5, the V gene TRBV7-3, with D possibly TRBD2 on 5 matching bases. V lost 4 bases and J 5 bases, leaving 11 bases between the germline ends. Germline V gene data show CDR1 as SGHTA and CDR2 as FQGTGA. The length of the CDR3 is 13 residues. CDR3 region: CASSSAGPETQYF. CDR3 coding DNA: TGTGCCAGCAGCTCGGCGGGCCCCGAGACCCAGTACTTC.

The chain couples TRBV2 to TRBJ1-5, with unresolved D. The CDR3 has 15 amino acids. Trimming left V 3 bases short and J 0 bases short, with 9 bases between. The V gene's germline CDR1 is SNHLY and CDR2 FYNNEI. CDR3 amino acids: CASSDMVSSNQPQHF. In DNA form, the CDR3 reads TGTGCCAGCAGTGATATGGTGTCTAGCAATCAGCCCCAGCATTTT.